These 2 T cell receptor beta chains came from one sample sequenced in a study of T cells in Graves' hyperthyroidism and ophthalmopathy. TCR beta CDR3 regions were amplified from RNA transcripts. HTBI primers were the set used in a first-round RT-PCR of the TCR CDR3. MiXCR, applied by TCRdb to the multiplex PCR reads, yields one record per CDR3 protein. The table records 550,000 to 650,000 distinct CDR3 sequences, about 14% of them present only once. The specimen was blood. The receptors were gathered from a woman in her thirties or forties with Graves' hyperthyroidism.

This clonotype was counted ten times or more. This chain connects TRBV27 to TRBJ2-1; D is unresolved. Germline CDR1 MNHEY, CDR2 SMNVEV (reference sequence). The V and J ends lost 4 bases and 0 bases respectively, with 13 bases between them. The CDR3 runs to 16 residues. CDR3 nucleotides: TGTGCCAGCAGTTCCCCGGATTATAGCTCCTACAATGAGCAGTTCTTC. The encoded protein is CASSSPDYSSYNEQFF.

This clonotype was detected ten times or more. The chain links TRBV30 to TRBJ2-1; D remains ambiguous. CDR3 size: 11 residues. Germline V gene lookup returns CDR1 GTSNPN and CDR2 SVGIG (reference sequence). Between the trimmed V and J ends, which lost 3 bases and 10 bases, there was a span of 10 bases. CDR3 sequence reads: CAWSVTQEQFF. DNA for the CDR3: TGTGCCTGGAGCGTGACCCAAGAGCAGTTCTTC.